This T cell receptor beta chain emerged from a study of beta chain features in type 1 diabetes. Whole-study findings and limits: A moderate, significant TCRB CDR3 shortening appeared in type 1 diabetes across four CD4+ subsets. Naive, central memory and regulatory TCRB repertoires appeared more similar among patients than healthy donors.

The CDR3 is made up of 14 amino acids. Germline CDR1 is SGHTA and CDR2 is FQGNSA. Trimming took 5 bases from V and 4 from J, leaving 13 bases between them. As to this clone: Its antigen is unidentified.

Expressed TCRB transcripts were sequenced because the entire RNA isolate underwent reverse transcription. The protocol was immunoSEQ multiplex PCR, while the TCRdb copy is restricted to in-frame clones and leaves out a portion. There are tens of thousands of clones in the sample; approximately 45% occur only once, and about 1.5% lies in the top ten. The sample was Tregs from blood. The sequence was collected from a young man with type 1 diabetes. The chain combines TRBV7-2 with TRBJ2-3, with a possible D match to TRBD1 (5 bases). Here the CDR3 reads CASSTSGSADTQYF. CDR3 in DNA: TGTGCCAGCAGCACATCAGGGTCCGCAGATACGCAGTATTTT.